This T cell receptor (beta chain) was retrieved from a study of CD8+CD57+ T cells in acquired aplastic anemia. Study-level information: The DNA of sorted CD4+ and CD8+ cells averaged roughly 3.2 ug.

The CDR3 consists of 15 residues. V was trimmed by 3 bases and J by 0 bases, leaving 9 bases between them. Germline V gives CDR1 DFQATT, CDR2 SNEGSKA (reference sequence). Only patients with CD8+CD57+ cell expansion on flow cytometry were chosen for sequencing. In all patients, the disease was severe acquired aplastic anemia. By the time of blood sampling, patients had still received no therapy. Genomic DNA provided the template from which TCR beta VDJ and CDR3 profiles were obtained. TCRdb re-called the reads with MiXCR, one entry per CDR3 protein. The profile shows about 150,000 distinct CDR3 sequences, less than 60% of them singletons.

Sequenced sample: sorted CD4+, CD8+, or CD8+CD57+ T cells (not recorded which) from PBMCs. The source of this sequence is a human donor with aplastic anemia. The chain combines TRBV20-1 with TRBJ2-6; D is ambiguous. This chain's CDR3 is CSARDYNSGANVLTF. The CDR3 bases are TGCAGTGCTAGGGATTACAACTCTGGGGCCAACGTCCTGACTTTC.